These 30 T cell receptor beta chains share one sample of origin, sequenced in a study of T-cell reconstitution after alpha-beta-depleted transplantation in children (dated by TCRdb to the mid-2010s). Libraries were built with PCR. The sequencing machine was an Illumina HiSeq 2500. Molecular barcoding was employed in the preparation of TCR libraries, with unique molecular identifiers being used to normalize TCRbeta repertoire quantification. In-frame beta chains were kept once TCRdb had trimmed the public reads at Q25 with fastp and called clones with MiXCR. Each entry is one CDR3 protein sequence, shown with its most common DNA and genes. Present in this sample are 600,000 to 700,000 distinct CDR3 sequences, roughly 15% of which were seen just once. The ten largest make up under 1.2% of the sample. The sequencing used PBMCs from the stem cell graft donor, collected from the stem cell graft. The receptor set was obtained from a human donor who donated a stem cell graft to a child with acute myeloid leukemia.

The chain uses TRBV5-1 and TRBJ2-1; TRBD1 agrees at 8 bases. This CDR3 contains 16 residues. Germline CDR1 reads SGHRS; CDR2 reads YFSETQ. The trim removed 2 bases at V and 6 bases at J, leaving 10 bases unmatched. This CDR3 is CASSFGRTGSPNEQFF. The CDR3 DNA is TGCGCCAGCAGCTTCGGCCGGACAGGGAGTCCCAATGAGCAGTTCTTC.

The V call is TRBV11-2, the J call TRBJ2-1; 7 nucleotides match TRBD1. V was clipped by 0 bases and J by 3 bases; unmatched bases: 5. CDR1 is SGHAT, CDR2 FQNNGV, per germline. The CDR3 is 16 residues long. Written as DNA, the CDR3 is TGTGCCAGCAGCTTAGATCCCGGGACAGACTACAATGAGCAGTTCTTC. Protein product: CASSLDPGTDYNEQFF.

There are many counts of this clonotype. This chain links TRBV20-1 with TRBJ2-1; 12 bases fit TRBD2. V dropped 6 bases and J dropped 3; count of bases not matched to a gene: 9. The CDR3 has 16 amino acids. Germline CDR1 DFQATT, CDR2 SNEGSKA (reference sequence). The CDR3 is CSASWTSGARYNEQFF. CDR3 nucleotides: TGCAGTGCCTCTTGGACTAGCGGGGCTCGCTACAATGAGCAGTTCTTC.

There are a few counts of this clonotype. The CDR3 coding sequence is TGTGCCACCAGCAGAGATTATCAACGTGGTGGCTACACCTTC. This encodes CATSRDYQRGGYTF. V is TRBV15 and J is TRBJ1-2; no definite D call. V was clipped by 0 bases and J by 7 bases, with 12 bases between them. This CDR3 region has 14 residues. Looked up from germline, CDR1 is LNHNV and CDR2 is YYDKDF (reference sequence).

This clonotype was picked up a small number of times. This sequence joins TRBV5-6 and TRBJ2-2; perhaps TRBD2 as D (6 bases). CDR1 and CDR2 (germline): SGHDT, YYEEEE. CDR3 size: 15 residues. Deletions cut 3 bases from V and 5 bases from J, with 14 bases between. The CDR3 nucleotides are TGTGCCAGCAGCTGGGGGGATTACCGAACCGGGGAGCTGTTTTTT. Translation gives CASSWGDYRTGELFF.

At least ten counts were recorded for this clonotype. The gene calls are TRBV6-5 and TRBJ1-1; the D is unclear. CDR3 size: 12 residues. Trimming cost V 0 bases and J 10 bases, with 9 bases left between them. Germline lookup yields CDR1 MNHEY and CDR2 SVGAGI. For the CDR3, the DNA is TGTGCCAGCAGTTACTCGACGCAACCAGCTTTCTTT. This translates into CASSYSTQPAFF.

This clonotype was counted many times. Here the CDR3 reads CSGPAGGPSDTQYF. CDR3 nucleotide sequence: TGCAGTGGCCCAGCGGGGGGGCCGTCGGATACGCAGTATTTT. The J gene is TRBJ2-3, the V gene TRBV20-1, with TRBD2 matching over 10 bases. CDR3 length: 14 amino acids. From germline, CDR1 is DFQATT and CDR2 SNEGSKA (reference sequence). The ends lost 7 bases at V and 6 bases at J; junction bases unmatched: 10.

At least ten counts were recorded for this clonotype. The CDR3 is CSASPSGMETQYF. The CDR3 nucleotides read TGCAGTGCTAGTCCTAGCGGGATGGAGACCCAGTACTTC. The chain links TRBV20-1 to TRBJ2-5, with 9 bases lining up with TRBD2. Germline V lookup: CDR1 DFQATT, CDR2 SNEGSKA (reference sequence). J gave up 5 bases and V 3 bases, and 4 bases lay outside the gene matches. The CDR3 loop spans 13 amino acids.

To note about this clonotype: A much larger clonotype is one base distant, so this may be a read error. V and J are TRBV20-1 and TRBJ2-1; D is uncertain. The V end was cut by 0 bases, the J end by 6 bases, with 12 bases between. The length of the CDR3 is 14 residues. Per the germline V gene, CDR1 is DFQATT and CDR2 is SNEGSKA (reference sequence). The CDR3 loop reads CSARDAAAVNEQFF. The CDR3 bases are TGCAGTGCTAGAGACGCGGCGGCCGTCAATGAGCAGTTCTTC.

This clonotype was picked up many times. The chain uses TRBV7-2 and TRBJ2-1; no clear D. Trimming took off 1 base at V and 0 bases at J, with 7 bases between the two ends. CDR1 is SGHTA, CDR2 FQGNSA, per germline. The CDR3 consists of 15 residues. The CDR3 region has the DNA TGTGCCAGCAGCTTAGAAGCCAGCTCCTACAATGAGCAGTTCTTC. It encodes CASSLEASSYNEQFF.

V and J are TRBV7-6 and TRBJ1-6, with TRBD1 matching 7 bases. Germline trimming cut 7 bases from V and 7 bases from J; bases unmatched to any gene: 7. This CDR3 comprises 14 residues. Germline V gives CDR1 SGHVS, CDR2 FNYEAQ. The CDR3 DNA reads as TGTGCCAGCACCGACAGGGATATGAATTCACCCCTCCACTTT. Translation gives CASTDRDMNSPLHF.

This rearrangement joins TRBV7-2 to TRBJ2-7, with D tentatively TRBD2 (6 bases). V lost 4 bases to trimming and J lost 2 bases, with 12 bases between them. Germline assignment: CDR1 SGHTA and CDR2 FQGNSA. This CDR3 is built from 14 residues. Written as DNA, the CDR3 is TGTGCCAGCAGCTCCTGGGACTTTCCCTACGAGCAGTACTTC. This gives the protein CASSSWDFPYEQYF.

V and J are TRBV7-9 and TRBJ2-7, with 7 bases fitting TRBD2. Germline values: CDR1 SEHNR, CDR2 FQNEAQ (reference sequence). Germline trimming cut 5 bases from V and 5 bases from J; bases unmatched to any gene: 6. This CDR3 has 13 residues. The chain's CDR3 is CASSTRDYDEQYF. In DNA, the CDR3 is TGTGCCAGCAGCACCCGGGACTACGACGAGCAGTACTTC.

This clonotype was found many times. CDR3 bases: TGTGCCAGCAGGAATCGAGGGGATCGACTGCAGTTCTTC. It encodes CASRNRGDRLQFF. The chain carries TRBV7-2 and TRBJ2-1, with D perhaps assigned TRBD1 or TRBD2 (5 bases each). V shed 6 bases and J shed 12 bases, with 18 bases lying between them. From germline, CDR1 is SGHTA and CDR2 FQGNSA. The CDR3 has 13 amino acids. Filled out from reference TRBV7-2 and TRBJ2-1, the complete variable domain reads GAGVSQSPSNKVTEKGKDVELRCDPISGHTALYWYRQSLGQGLEFLIYFQGNSAPDKSGLPSDRFSAERTGGSVSTLTIQRTQQEDSAVYLCASRNRGDRLQFFGPGTRLTVL.

The chain uses TRBV27 and TRBJ2-7, with D possibly being TRBD1 (5 bases). Trimming removed 2 bases at V and 4 bases at J, with 9 bases between. Germline V CDR1 and CDR2: MNHEY, SMNVEV (reference sequence). The CDR3 runs 13 residues. The CDR3 DNA sequence: TGTGCCAGCAGTTTACAGGGTAGGTACGAGCAGTACTTC. Translated: CASSLQGRYEQYF.

V gene TRBV7-2 combines with J gene TRBJ2-5, with TRBD2 identical over 8 bases. V lost 3 bases to trimming and J lost 5 bases; unmatched junction nucleotides: 5. The CDR3 extends over 14 amino acids. Germline V CDR1 and CDR2: SGHTA, FQGNSA. The CDR3 loop is CASSFRLASETQYF. CDR3 coding DNA: TGTGCCAGCAGCTTTAGACTAGCGAGCGAGACCCAGTACTTC. Together with reference TRBV7-2 and TRBJ2-5, the CDR3 gives the full variable domain: GAGVSQSPSNKVTEKGKDVELRCDPISGHTALYWYRQSLGQGLEFLIYFQGNSAPDKSGLPSDRFSAERTGGSVSTLTIQRTQQEDSAVYLCASSFRLASETQYFGPGTRLLVL.

This clonotype was observed a handful of times. The CDR3 reads CASSKTGQGYTF. CDR3 nucleotide sequence: TGTGCCAGCAGCAAAACAGGGCAGGGCTACACCTTC. The rearrangement joins TRBV7-9 to TRBJ1-2; D perhaps matches TRBD1 (6 bases). The germline V gene encodes CDR1 SEHNR and CDR2 FQNEAQ (reference sequence). The V end was cut by 5 bases, the J end by 8 bases, with 12 bases between. This CDR3 has 12 residues.

This clonotype appeared a few times. This chain uses TRBV4-1 with TRBJ1-2; D is possibly TRBD1 (5 bases). Germline lookup yields CDR1 MGHRA and CDR2 YSYEKL. There are 15 residues in the CDR3. Trimming removed 0 bases at V and 2 bases at J, with 10 bases between. The CDR3 reads CASSQEQVSNYGYTF. Here the CDR3 DNA reads TGCGCCAGCAGCCAAGAACAGGTCAGCAACTATGGCTACACCTTC.

This chain uses TRBV7-2 with TRBJ1-1, with D possibly TRBD1 on 6 matching bases. The CDR3 consists of 13 residues. Germline V gene data show CDR1 as SGHTA and CDR2 as FQGNSA. The V and J ends lost 5 bases and 7 bases respectively, with 14 bases between them. CDR3 residues: CASSLPRGGEAFF. The CDR3 nucleotides read TGTGCCAGCAGCCTCCCCAGGGGCGGTGAAGCTTTCTTT.

Many counts were recorded for this clonotype. This sequence joins TRBV20-1 and TRBJ1-3; D is uncertain. The CDR3 length is 13 residues. Trimming stripped 2 bases from V and 2 bases from J, with 7 bases between. CDR1 and CDR2 (germline): DFQATT, SNEGSKA (reference sequence). The CDR3 loop is CSARSGTGNTIYF. The CDR3 DNA reads TGCAGTGCTAGATCAGGCACTGGAAACACCATATATTTT.

The sample holds many counts of this clonotype. The chain has TRBV20-1 and TRBJ2-3, with 10 bases aligning to TRBD2. The CDR3 totals 12 residues. CDR1 is DFQATT and CDR2 is SNEGSKA in the germline V gene (reference sequence). Trimming cost V 5 bases and J 13 bases; bases outside gene matches: 9. The CDR3 DNA is TGCAGTGCTGCTGCAGCGGGGGGGCCAGAGTATTTT. It is translated as CSAAAAGGPEYF.

In this sample, this clonotype turned up many times. J is TRBJ1-2 and V is TRBV20-1, with a weak D call TRBD1 (6 bases). This CDR3 is 14 amino acids long. Germline V CDR1 and CDR2: DFQATT, SNEGSKA (reference sequence). The ends were cut back, 7 bases at V and 8 bases at J, with 23 bases in the middle. CDR3 amino acids: CSGGPRDGSRGYTF. The DNA of the CDR3 is TGCAGTGGGGGGCCCCGGGACGGTTCGAGAGGCTACACCTTC.

The rearrangement links TRBV4-2 to TRBJ1-5; tentatively, D is TRBD1 (6 bases). Germline loops: CDR1 LGHNA, CDR2 YNFKEQ. The CDR3 contains 23 residues. V was shortened by 4 bases and J by 0 bases, with 34 bases between the two germline ends. The CDR3, as DNA: TGTGCCAGCAGCCCCGTGGGTGGACAGCCGGATACCCTTTTTCTTAATAGCAATCAGCCCCAGCATTTT. This sequence encodes CASSPVGGQPDTLFLNSNQPQHF.

This clonotype has more than one count but fewer than ten. The chain employs TRBV7-6 and TRBJ1-1; tentative D call: TRBD1 (6 bases). The CDR3 contains 14 residues. From germline, CDR1 is SGHVS and CDR2 FNYEAQ. V was cut by 5 bases and J by 4 bases, with 14 bases left in between. The CDR3 DNA sequence: TGTGCCAGCAGCCCTCCACAGGGTCCCACTGAAGCTTTCTTT. It specifies CASSPPQGPTEAFF.

The V and J genes are TRBV24-1 and TRBJ1-5; no clear D gene. The germline gives CDR1 KGHDR, CDR2 SFDVKD. Trimming stripped 3 bases from V and 4 bases from J, with 9 bases between. The CDR3 consists of 14 residues. The CDR3 DNA reads TGTGCCACCAGTGATCGCAGGCGAAATCAGCCCCAGCATTTT. Translation: CATSDRRRNQPQHF.

This clonotype was counted at least ten times. The chain couples TRBV20-1 to TRBJ2-1; a possible D gene is TRBD1 (5 bases). This CDR3 has 13 residues. Trimming left V 3 bases short and J 7 bases short, with 13 bases between. The germline V gene encodes CDR1 DFQATT and CDR2 SNEGSKA (reference sequence). CDR3 DNA: TGCAGTGCTAGGCTCCAGGGCTGGAATGAGCAGTTCTTC. It translates to CSARLQGWNEQFF.

This chain connects TRBV24-1 to TRBJ2-1; 9 nucleotides match TRBD1. In germline, CDR1 is KGHDR, CDR2 SFDVKD. CDR3 length equals 16 residues. The ends lost 2 bases at V and 7 bases at J; junction bases unmatched: 8. CDR3 loop: CATSDSPAGQGNEQFF. The CDR3 nucleotides are TGTGCCACCAGTGATTCCCCCGCGGGACAGGGAAATGAGCAGTTCTTC.

This clonotype was detected ten times or more. The rearrangement joins TRBV12-3 or TRBV12-4 to TRBJ1-4; 7 bases agree with TRBD1. Trimming took 5 bases from V and 10 from J; bases not matched to a gene: 13. CDR3 length: 15 amino acids. CDR3 bases: TGTGCCAGCAGTCCCGGGACAGCGGAGGGAGGAAAACTGTTTTTT. Translation: CASSPGTAEGGKLFF.

As regards this clonotype: A single base separates this from a much larger clone, so it may be a read error. The gene calls are TRBV29-1 and TRBJ2-1; no firm D call. The CDR3 totals 15 residues. CDR1 and CDR2 (germline): SQVTM, ANQGSEA. The CDR3 nucleotides are TGCAGCGTTGACCCGGACCTCGGTTCCTACAATGAGAAGTTCTTC. Translation: CSVDPDLGSYNEKFF.

This clonotype has more than one count but fewer than ten. V usage is TRBV9 and J usage is TRBJ1-1; D remains ambiguous. This CDR3 comprises 12 residues. V lost 4 bases and J lost 10, with 14 bases in between. Germline V lookup: CDR1 SGDLS, CDR2 YYNGEE. The CDR3 loop is CASSSPSAPAFF. The CDR3, as DNA: TGTGCCAGCAGCTCACCTAGCGCGCCAGCTTTCTTT.